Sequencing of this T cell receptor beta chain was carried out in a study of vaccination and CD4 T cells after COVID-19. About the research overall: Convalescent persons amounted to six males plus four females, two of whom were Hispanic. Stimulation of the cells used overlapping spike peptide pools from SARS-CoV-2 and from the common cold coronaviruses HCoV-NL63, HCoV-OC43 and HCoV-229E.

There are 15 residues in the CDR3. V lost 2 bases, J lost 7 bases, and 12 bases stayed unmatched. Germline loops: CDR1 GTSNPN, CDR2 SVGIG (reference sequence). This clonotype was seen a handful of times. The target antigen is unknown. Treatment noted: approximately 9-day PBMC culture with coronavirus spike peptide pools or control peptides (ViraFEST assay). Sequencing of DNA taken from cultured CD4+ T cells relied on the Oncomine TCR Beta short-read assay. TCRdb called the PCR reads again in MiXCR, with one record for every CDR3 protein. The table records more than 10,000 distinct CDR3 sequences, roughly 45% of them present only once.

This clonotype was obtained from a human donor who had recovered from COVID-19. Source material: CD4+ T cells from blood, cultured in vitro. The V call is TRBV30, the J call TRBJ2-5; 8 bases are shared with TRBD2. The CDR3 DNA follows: TGTGCCTGGAGTAGAGTTAGCGGGAATGTGGGGACCCAGTACTTC. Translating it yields CAWSRVSGNVGTQYF.